What follows are 4 T cell receptor beta chains derived from one specimen sequenced in a study of cytomegalovirus exposure and HLA in healthy donors. TCRdb's copy holds only in-frame clones and misses some; the assay was immunoSEQ multiplex PCR. The sample lists some 330,000 clones, roughly 90% seen once, with 0.65% to 0.85% in the top ten. What was sequenced was PBMCs. The receptors shown here come from a young woman in good health and CMV-seronegative.

The CDR3 region has the DNA TGTGCCAGCAGCCGTACAGGGGAGAACACTGAAGCTTTCTTT. This sequence encodes CASSRTGENTEAFF. This chain links TRBV5-4 with TRBJ1-1; TRBD1 matches 7 bases. The CDR3 totals 14 residues. From germline, CDR1 is SGHNT and CDR2 YYREEE (reference sequence). The V segment lost 4 bases and the J segment 1 base; nucleotides outside the gene matches: 4.

The chain links TRBV7-2 to TRBJ2-1; 9 nucleotides match TRBD1. The CDR3 totals 15 residues. With 1 base clipped from V and 4 bases from J, the junction kept 2 bases outside the gene matches. The germline V gene encodes CDR1 SGHTA and CDR2 FQGNSA. The CDR3 DNA reads as TGTGCCAGCAGCTTAGTCGGACAGGGGTACAATGAGCAGTTCTTC. It is translated as CASSLVGQGYNEQFF.

This chain connects TRBV5-4 to TRBJ2-7; tentative D call: TRBD1 (6 bases). The length of the CDR3 is 15 residues. Germline CDR1 and CDR2: SGHNT and YYREEE (reference sequence). Between the trimmed V and J ends, which lost 4 bases and 1 base, there was a span of 15 bases. CDR3 DNA sequence: TGTGCCAGCAGCCTCGGACAGTCCGCTTCCTACGAGCAGTACTTC. Translated: CASSLGQSASYEQYF.

J is TRBJ2-1 and V is TRBV9, with D uncertain. The V end lost 0 bases, the J end lost 6 bases, and 10 bases lay between the germline ends. From germline, CDR1 is SGDLS and CDR2 YYNGEE. This CDR3 comprises 14 residues. CDR3: CASSVDTARNEQFF. The CDR3 DNA reads as TGTGCCAGCAGCGTAGATACAGCCCGCAATGAGCAGTTCTTC.